The 24 T cell receptor beta chains presented below share a single source sample, sequenced in a study of T cell repertoires in cytomegalovirus infection. Their antigens are not known. TCRdb re-called the reads through MiXCR, storing one row per CDR3 protein. The sample records 650,000 to 900,000 distinct CDR3 sequences, around a third being singletons. The specimen was cultured CD8+ T cells from PBMCs, collected from culture after CMV antigen stimulation. These receptors were collected from a human donor in good health (CMV status not recorded). Some clones in this sample may be carry-over from other donors' samples.

This clonotype was recorded many times. The rearrangement uses TRBV7-8 and TRBJ2-7, with D unresolved. Germline CDR1 is SGHVS and CDR2 is FQNEAQ. V lost 1 base and J lost 5, with 12 bases in between. The CDR3 loop spans 14 amino acids. CDR3 sequence (DNA): TGTGCCAGCAGCTTAGGACAACAGTACCACGAGCAGTACGTC. Protein: CASSLGQQYHEQYV.

The rearrangement uses TRBV7-2 and TRBJ2-5; 8 bases fit TRBD1. Unmatched junction bases numbered 14, after V lost 3 bases and J lost 5 bases. Germline values: CDR1 SGHTA, CDR2 FQGNSA. This CDR3 comprises 17 residues. The CDR3 spells CASSFLRQGKVNETQYF. The CDR3 DNA is TGTGCCAGCAGCTTCCTCCGACAGGGGAAAGTCAATGAGACCCAGTACTTC.

This clonotype was seen only a few times. CDR3 residues: CASSSGGNGGYNEQFF. The CDR3 DNA follows: TGTGCCAGCAGCTCCGGGGGCAACGGGGGTTACAATGAGCAGTTCTTC. The chain combines TRBV7-9 with TRBJ2-1; perhaps D is TRBD1 or TRBD2 (6 bases each). In germline, CDR1 is SEHNR, CDR2 FQNEAQ (reference sequence). The CDR3 has 16 residues. V was cut by 4 bases and J by 4 bases, with 17 bases left in between.

J is TRBJ2-5 and V is TRBV6-1; 16 nucleotides agree with TRBD2. V was clipped by 11 bases and J by 2 bases; unmatched bases: 11. The CDR3 is 17 residues long. CDR1 MNHNS and CDR2 SASEGT come from the germline V gene. CDR3 residues: CAGTGTSGGAFQETQYF. CDR3 bases: TGTGCCGGAACCGGGACTAGCGGGGGGGCCTTTCAAGAGACCCAGTACTTC.

The V gene is TRBV10-3, the J gene TRBJ2-1, with D possibly being TRBD1 or TRBD2 (5 bases each). Germline CDR1 reads ENHRY; CDR2 reads SYGVKD. The CDR3 consists of 14 residues. Trimming took 1 base from V and 2 from J, leaving 6 bases between them. In DNA, the CDR3 is TGTGCCATCAGTGAGTGGGACCCCTACAATGAGCAGTTCTTC. This encodes CAISEWDPYNEQFF.

V gene TRBV5-6 combines with J gene TRBJ2-3; 7 nucleotides align to TRBD2. Germline assignment: CDR1 SGHDT and CDR2 YYEEEE. V dropped 0 bases and J dropped 2; count of bases not matched to a gene: 15. The CDR3 consists of 19 residues. CDR3 protein: CASSLGIVRSGKYTDTQYF. CDR3 coding DNA: TGTGCCAGCAGCTTGGGAATTGTGAGAAGCGGGAAATACACAGATACGCAGTATTTT.

This clonotype was counted ten times or more. The rearrangement uses TRBV7-6 and TRBJ2-7, with D possibly matching TRBD1 (6 bases). The CDR3 length is 13 residues. V was clipped by 5 bases and J by 3 bases, with 11 bases between them. Looked up from germline, CDR1 is SGHVS and CDR2 is FNYEAQ. The CDR3 protein is CASSHGTHYEQYV. The CDR3 nucleotides read TGTGCCAGCAGCCATGGGACACACTACGAGCAGTACGTC.

This sequence joins TRBV20-1 and TRBJ1-5; D ambiguous. This CDR3 has 12 amino acids. The V end lost 4 bases, the J end lost 3 bases, and 7 bases lay between the germline ends. Germline V gene data show CDR1 as DFQATT and CDR2 as SNEGSKA (reference sequence). For the CDR3, the DNA is TGCAGTGCTAAAGGGTTCAATCAGCCCCAGCATTTT. Translating gives CSAKGFNQPQHF.

This clonotype has a handful of counts. The V call is TRBV7-9, the J call TRBJ1-6, with no clear D. V gave up 1 base and J gave up 7 bases, with 5 bases separating them. The germline V gene has CDR1 SEHNR and CDR2 FQNEAQ (reference sequence). The CDR3 consists of 13 residues. CDR3 residues: CASSLGANSPLHF. As DNA, the CDR3 is TGTGCCAGCAGCTTAGGTGCAAATTCACCCCTCCACTTT.

The chain joins TRBV7-9 to TRBJ2-5; D not resolved. Germline V gene data show CDR1 as SEHNR and CDR2 as FQNEAQ (reference sequence). Between the trimmed V and J ends, which lost 4 bases and 2 bases, there was a span of 14 bases. This CDR3 spans 15 amino acids. The CDR3 region is CASSSLFFGQETQYF. The CDR3 bases are TGTGCCAGCAGCTCACTATTTTTCGGGCAAGAGACCCAGTACTTC.

V and J are TRBV25-1 and TRBJ2-7; unclear D gene. V was pared by 3 bases and J by 1 base, with 13 bases between. The germline CDR1 and CDR2 sequences are MGHDK and SYGVNS. The length of the CDR3 is 15 residues. CDR3 bases: TGTGCCAGCAGTGACTTCCTCAGAGGATCCTACGAGCAGTACTTC. Its translation: CASSDFLRGSYEQYF.

This rearrangement joins TRBV5-6 to TRBJ2-2; D is possibly TRBD1 (6 bases). V gave up 3 bases and J gave up 6 bases, with 18 bases separating them. CDR3 length: 16 amino acids. From germline, CDR1 is SGHDT and CDR2 YYEEEE. Written as DNA, the CDR3 is TGTGCCAGCAGCTCCCGGGACAACGGCCCATCCGGGGAGCTGTTTTTT. This translates into CASSSRDNGPSGELFF.

The chain is built from TRBV12-3 or TRBV12-4 and TRBJ1-6; D possibly corresponds to TRBD1 (6 bases). Trimming stripped 6 bases from V and 11 bases from J, with 14 bases between. The CDR3 runs 13 residues. The CDR3 here is CASSLGGYAPLHF. In nucleotides, the CDR3 is TGTGCCAGCAGCTTGGGGGGCTACGCACCCCTCCACTTT.

This clonotype was observed a few times. The chain employs TRBV3-1 and TRBJ1-1; D is perhaps TRBD1 (6 bases). The CDR3 has 17 amino acids. Trimming pared 0 bases from V and 0 bases from J, leaving 14 bases between. Germline V CDR1 and CDR2: LGHDT, YNNKEL (reference sequence). CDR3 bases: TGTGCCAGCAGCCAAGAATTGGGGGGGGGCCTGAACACTGAAGCTTTCTTT. This gives the protein CASSQELGGGLNTEAFF.

Points on this clonotype: A read error is possible here, since a much larger clone lies one base away. The chain joins TRBV7-9 to TRBJ2-5; D perhaps matches TRBD1 (6 bases). Germline lookup yields CDR1 SEHNR and CDR2 FQNEAQ (reference sequence). CDR3 size: 15 residues. Trimming removed 3 bases at V and 1 base at J, with 12 bases between. As DNA, the CDR3 is TGTGCCAGCAGCTTGGGGCCAGGGGTCCAAGAGACCCAGTACTTC. This translates into CASSLGPGVQETQYF.

This chain joins TRBV20-1 and TRBJ2-2; D not resolved. This CDR3 is built from 17 residues. Germline V gene sequence: CDR1 DFQATT, CDR2 SNEGSKA (reference sequence). Deletions cut 1 base from V and 3 bases from J, with 18 bases between. CDR3 in amino acids: CSARASLTQLYTGELFF. As DNA, the CDR3 is TGCAGTGCTAGAGCCTCCCTCACGCAGCTCTACACCGGGGAGCTGTTTTTT.

This sequence joins TRBV5-1 and TRBJ2-1, with a possible D match to TRBD2 (6 bases). This CDR3 is 16 amino acids long. Looked up from germline, CDR1 is SGHRS and CDR2 is YFSETQ. V was clipped by 0 bases and J by 7 bases, with 17 bases between them. The CDR3 coding sequence is TGCGCCAGCAGCTTGGCAGTAGGGGACTTGGGAAATGAGCAGTTCTTC. Amino acid sequence: CASSLAVGDLGNEQFF.

Remarks on this clonotype: At one boundary the junction diverges from the germline segment, which might be a read error. As DNA, the CDR3 is TGTGCCAGCAGGGAAGGGGACAGGGGGCTGAGGGGCGACACTGAAGCTTTCTTT. This encodes CASREGDRGLRGDTEAFF. The chain employs TRBV2 and TRBJ1-1; 12 nucleotides agree with TRBD1. CDR3 length: 18 amino acids. Germline loops: CDR1 SNHLY, CDR2 FYNNEI.

Written as DNA, the CDR3 is TGTGCCAGCAGCCCTCAATTCGGGACTGACTATGGCTACACCTTC. It specifies CASSPQFGTDYGYTF. This chain joins TRBV7-4 and TRBJ1-2; weak D call: TRBD1 (5 bases). The CDR3 runs to 15 residues. Looked up from germline, CDR1 is SGHVT and CDR2 is SQSDAQ. V was pared by 5 bases and J by 3 bases, with 16 bases between.

The chain combines TRBV7-6 with TRBJ1-5; D not resolved. Trimming took 8 bases from V and 7 from J, leaving 18 bases between them. Germline values: CDR1 SGHVS, CDR2 FNYEAQ. This CDR3 spans 14 amino acids. The CDR3 here is CASAGRAEGQPQHF. CDR3 nucleotide sequence: TGTGCCAGCGCGGGTAGGGCGGAAGGACAGCCCCAGCATTTT.

The chain links TRBV29-1 to TRBJ1-1; perhaps TRBD1 as D (5 bases). Germline assignment: CDR1 SQVTM and CDR2 ANQGSEA. Trimming took off 1 base at V and 7 bases at J, with 22 bases between the two ends. The CDR3 is 16 amino acids. CDR3 bases: TGCAGCGTTGAAGTCCCGACAACAGGCCCCCTTTTTGAAGCTTTCTTT. Amino acid sequence: CSVEVPTTGPLFEAFF.

This clonotype appeared once. This rearrangement joins TRBV15 to TRBJ1-1, with unresolved D. V dropped 0 bases and J dropped 1 base, with 9 bases sitting between them. The CDR3 is made up of 15 amino acids. Germline V CDR1 and CDR2: LNHNV, YYDKDF (reference sequence). The CDR3: CATSRDVLGNTEAFF. DNA for the CDR3: TGTGCCACCAGCAGAGATGTGTTGGGGAACACTGAAGCTTTCTTT.

This clonotype was seen repeatedly, ten times or more. The V call is TRBV7-2, the J call TRBJ1-4, with D perhaps matching TRBD1 (5 bases). V was clipped by 0 bases and J by 2 bases, with 10 bases between them. Germline V gene data show CDR1 as SGHTA and CDR2 as FQGNSA. There are 16 residues in the CDR3. CDR3 sequence reads: CASSLAPGGTNEKLFF. In DNA form, the CDR3 reads TGTGCCAGCAGCTTAGCCCCCGGGGGGACTAATGAAAAACTGTTTTTT.

The chain combines TRBV7-9 with TRBJ1-1; TRBD1 agrees at 7 bases. The CDR3 contains 16 residues. Germline assignment: CDR1 SEHNR and CDR2 FQNEAQ (reference sequence). Losses at the gene ends were 4 bases for V and 7 bases for J; bases not matched to a gene: 15. The CDR3 protein is CASSSTQKTGKHEAFF. The CDR3 DNA follows: TGTGCCAGCAGCTCGACTCAGAAGACAGGGAAGCATGAAGCTTTCTTT.